The 18 T cell receptor beta chains listed next were all sequenced from one sample in a study of blood T cell repertoires in COVID-19. Clones were read by immunoSEQ multiplex PCR, and TCRdb kept only the in-frame ones, dropping some. The sample has some 130,000 clones, roughly 78% seen once; the top ten hold approximately 4%. What was sequenced was peripheral blood. The receptors originated from a man aged 55 to 69 with acute or convalescent COVID-19.

The chain has TRBV28 and TRBJ2-5, with TRBD2 matching 7 bases. CDR1 is MDHEN, CDR2 SYDVKM, per germline. This CDR3 region has 16 residues. With V trimmed by 6 bases and J by 5 bases, 15 bases remained unmatched. The CDR3: CASSPTSAQGLETQYF. Here the CDR3 DNA reads TGTGCCAGCAGCCCTACTAGCGCCCAAGGGTTGGAGACCCAGTACTTC.

This chain joins TRBV28 and TRBJ2-7; tentative D call: TRBD2 (6 bases). This CDR3 has 11 amino acids. The V gene's germline CDR1 is MDHEN and CDR2 SYDVKM. Trimming shortened V by 4 bases and J by 6 bases, and 7 bases separated the two germline ends. The CDR3 protein is CASSWEAEQYF. The CDR3 DNA follows: TGTGCCAGCAGTTGGGAGGCCGAGCAGTACTTC.

For the CDR3, the DNA is TGTGCCACCAGCAGAGGACAGGGACCCGACTATGGCTACACCTTC. Encoded protein: CATSRGQGPDYGYTF. This rearrangement joins TRBV15 to TRBJ1-2; TRBD1 matches at 7 bases. Trimming at V came to 1 base and at J to 3 bases, leaving 5 bases not matched to a gene. The CDR3 has 15 amino acids. The germline gives CDR1 LNHNV, CDR2 YYDKDF (reference sequence).

The J gene is TRBJ1-1, the V gene TRBV3-1 (or the pseudogene TRBV3-2); 11 bases are shared with TRBD1. CDR3 size: 17 residues. CDR1 is LGHDT and CDR2 is YNNKEL in the germline V gene (reference sequence). The V gene end was trimmed by 1 base and the J gene end by 2 bases; junction bases not matched to a gene: 6. This chain's CDR3 is CASSQVRTGGVNTEAFF. Here the CDR3 DNA reads TGTGCCAGCAGCCAAGTACGGACAGGGGGCGTCAACACTGAAGCTTTCTTT.

The table lists this clone with a count of one. The chain couples TRBV7-2 to TRBJ1-4; 8 bases are a match to TRBD1. This CDR3 region has 14 residues. V shed 3 bases and J 6 bases; nucleotides not matched to a gene: 3. The germline V gene encodes CDR1 SGHTA and CDR2 FQGNSA. CDR3 sequence: CASSFGTGDEKLFF. The DNA of the CDR3 is TGTGCCAGCAGCTTCGGGACAGGTGATGAAAAACTGTTTTTT.

The rearrangement joins TRBV19 to TRBJ2-1; TRBD2 matches 7 bases. Germline CDR1 and CDR2: LNHDA and SQIVND (reference sequence). The CDR3 covers 15 residues. V shed 7 bases, J shed 0 bases, and the junction held 6 bases outside the gene matches. CDR3 residues: CASTTGDYSYNEQFF. CDR3 nucleotides: TGTGCCAGTACCACCGGGGACTACTCCTACAATGAGCAGTTCTTC.

The chain links TRBV6-7 to TRBJ1-3; TRBD1 might be the D (6 bases). TRBV6-7 falls under the ORF class, with uncertain function. The CDR3 spans 15 residues. V lost 6 bases, J lost 5 bases, and 17 bases lay in between. The CDR3 DNA is TGTGCCAGCAGAACTAGCGGGACAAACCGAAACACCATATATTTT. Translating it yields CASRTSGTNRNTIYF.

The CDR3 DNA reads as TGTGCCAGCAGCCAAGTAGGCGGGAGGCCTGACAATGAGCAGTTCTTC. Amino acid sequence: CASSQVGGRPDNEQFF. The rearrangement links TRBV3-1 (or the pseudogene TRBV3-2) to TRBJ2-1; TRBD2 matches 8 bases. The V gene's germline CDR1 is LGHDT and CDR2 YNNKEL (reference sequence). The CDR3 runs to 16 residues. With 1 base clipped from V and 5 bases from J, the junction kept 7 bases outside the gene matches.

The chain links TRBV4-2 to TRBJ2-2; no firm D call. The germline CDR1 and CDR2 sequences are LGHNA and YNFKEQ. V lost 0 bases and J 7 bases, leaving 9 bases between the germline ends. The CDR3 length is 14 residues. The CDR3 is CASSQDQDDGELFF. CDR3 nucleotide sequence: TGTGCCAGCAGCCAAGATCAGGATGACGGGGAGCTGTTTTTT.

This rearrangement joins TRBV14 to TRBJ2-7; no definite D call. Between the trimmed V and J ends, which lost 3 bases and 3 bases, there was a span of 9 bases. This CDR3 region has 13 residues. Germline assignment: CDR1 SGHDN and CDR2 FVKESK. The CDR3 DNA reads TGTGCCAGCAGCCAGAGGATCGGCTACGAGCAGTACTTC. This translates into CASSQRIGYEQYF.

The J gene is TRBJ2-3, the V gene TRBV28; 12 nucleotides agree with TRBD2. This CDR3 has 15 amino acids. Germline assignment: CDR1 MDHEN and CDR2 SYDVKM. Trimming at V came to 6 bases and at J to 2 bases, leaving 3 bases not matched to a gene. CDR3 sequence: CASSGLAGYTDTQYF. The CDR3 region has the DNA TGTGCCAGCAGCGGACTAGCGGGATACACAGATACGCAGTATTTT.

This clone was counted once. V usage is TRBV6-4 and J usage is TRBJ2-5; TRBD2 matches 7 bases. Germline loops: CDR1 MRHNA, CDR2 SNTAGT. CDR3 length: 11 residues. The chain's CDR3 is CASGGQETQYF. In DNA, the CDR3 is TGTGCTTCGGGGGGCCAAGAGACCCAGTACTTC.

The rearrangement uses TRBV5-1 and TRBJ1-4; a weak D match, TRBD1 (5 bases). Trimming pared 4 bases from V and 0 bases from J, leaving 7 bases between. This CDR3 is built from 14 residues. In germline, CDR1 is SGHRS, CDR2 YFSETQ. DNA for the CDR3: TGCGCCAGCAGCCGGACATCAACTAATGAAAAACTGTTTTTT. The encoded protein is CASSRTSTNEKLFF.

V and J are TRBV6-6 and TRBJ1-2; D is perhaps TRBD1 (5 bases). Germline loops: CDR1 MNHNY, CDR2 SVGAGI (reference sequence). The V gene lost 2 bases and the J gene lost 8 bases, with 15 bases spanning the gap. The CDR3 consists of 14 residues. In nucleotides, the CDR3 is TGTGCCAGCAGTTACCCCGAGGAGGGGCTGGGCTACACCTTC. It specifies CASSYPEEGLGYTF.

This rearrangement joins TRBV20-1 to TRBJ1-4, with no clear D. Germline CDR1 and CDR2: DFQATT and SNEGSKA (reference sequence). The ends were cut back, 6 bases at V and 8 bases at J, with 10 bases in the middle. This CDR3 is 11 amino acids long. The CDR3 coding sequence is TGCAGTGCGGACTTCGGGGAAAAACTGTTTTTT. This encodes CSADFGEKLFF.

This clone was seen a handful of times. The chain recombines TRBV4-2 with TRBJ1-1; a possible D gene is TRBD1 (5 bases). This CDR3 region has 15 residues. V was pared by 3 bases and J by 4 bases, with 15 bases between. CDR1 LGHNA and CDR2 YNFKEQ come from the germline V gene. The CDR3 nucleotides read TGTGCCAGCAGCCAGGTAGCAGGGATGGGCACTGAAGCTTTCTTT. It yields the protein CASSQVAGMGTEAFF.

The V gene is TRBV5-6, the J gene TRBJ2-7; weak D call: TRBD2 (5 bases). The CDR3 is 14 amino acids. Germline values: CDR1 SGHDT, CDR2 YYEEEE. V lost 0 bases, J lost 5 bases, and 12 bases lay in between. The CDR3 reads CASSLEPGKDEQYF. Here the CDR3 DNA reads TGTGCCAGCAGCTTGGAGCCGGGGAAGGACGAGCAGTACTTC.

This chain links TRBV7-2 with TRBJ2-7; D gene ambiguous. This CDR3 comprises 15 residues. Germline V lookup: CDR1 SGHTA, CDR2 FQGNSA. V was shortened by 4 bases and J by 2 bases, with 15 bases between the two germline ends. In DNA form, the CDR3 reads TGTGCCAGCAGCTCCGAACCAACAAAGACCTACGAGCAGTACTTC. This gives the protein CASSSEPTKTYEQYF. Looking up the rest from reference TRBV7-2 and TRBJ2-7 gives the full variable domain: GAGVSQSPSNKVTEKGKDVELRCDPISGHTALYWYRQSLGQGLEFLIYFQGNSAPDKSGLPSDRFSAERTGGSVSTLTIQRTQQEDSAVYLCASSSEPTKTYEQYFGPGTRLTVT.